The rows below give T cell receptor beta chains drawn from one sample of a study of control samples from healthy donors and cancer patients. Clones were sequenced by immunoSEQ multiplex PCR, and TCRdb holds only the in-frame ones, with some missing. Here the sample spans 75,000 to 90,000 clones, around nine tenths being singletons. The sample consisted of blood. The receptors here all came from a young man in good health. CDR3s include the opening cysteine and the closing phenylalanine or tryptophan. D genes are given only for firm matches. Clone size, where shown, is once, few, many, or a class for clones that have expanded.

d_call	v_call	j_call	clone_size	cdr3_nt	cdr3_aa
.	TRBV25-1	TRBJ1-2	.	TGTGCCAGCAGTGAAGACGGGCGGACCTATGGCTACACCTTC	CASSEDGRTYGYTF
.	TRBV21-1	TRBJ2-2	.	TGTGCCAGCAGTCATGGGGGACAGGAAGGAGGGAGGGCCGGGGAGCTGTTTTTT	CASSHGGQEGGRAGELFF
.	TRBV27	TRBJ2-4	.	TGTGCCAGCAGTTTCCCCCGAGGCATTCAGTACTTC	CASSFPRGIQYF
.	TRBV4-1	TRBJ2-3	.	TGCGCCAGCAGCCGAGCAGAGGGGAAAGATACGCAGTATTTT	CASSRAEGKDTQYF
.	TRBV4-1	TRBJ2-1	.	TGCGCCAGCAGCCAAGAAGGGGGTGTCACCTACAATGAGCAGTTCTTC	CASSQEGGVTYNEQFF
TRBD2	TRBV25-1	TRBJ2-5	.	TGTGCCAGCAGTGTGAAGGGACTAGCGGGGGGAAGGGAAGAGACCCAGTACTTC	CASSVKGLAGGREETQYF
.	TRBV10-3	TRBJ2-7	.	TGTGCCATCAGTGAGTCGATAGGGGCGTACGAGCAGTACTTC	CAISESIGAYEQYF
.	TRBV24-1	TRBJ2-7	once	TGTGCCACCAGTGATTCCTTGCGGAGGGGCTCCTACGAGCAGTACTTC	CATSDSLRRGSYEQYF
.	TRBV2	TRBJ2-5	.	TGTGCCAGCTGTGAGGGGCCTGGGGAGACCCAGTACTTC	CASCEGPGETQYF
.	TRBV21-1	TRBJ2-6	.	TGTGCCAGCAGCAAAGCGCGGGGGGGACAGGGTGTCTCTGGGGCCAACGTCCTGACTTTC	CASSKARGGQGVSGANVLTF
.	TRBV27	TRBJ1-1	.	TGTGCCAGCAGCCCCGGACGCTGGACTGAAGCTTTCTTT	CASSPGRWTEAFF
.	TRBV2	TRBJ1-6	.	TGTGCCAGCAGTGACGTTTTAGGGGCTCATAATTCACCCCTCCACTTT	CASSDVLGAHNSPLHF
TRBD1	TRBV7-8	TRBJ1-2	.	TGTGCCAGCAGCTTAGCGAGGACAGGGGGCTATGGCTACACCTTC	CASSLARTGGYGYTF
TRBD2	TRBV6-1	TRBJ2-3	.	TGTGCCAGCAGTGAATTTCCAGCGGGGGGGCTTAGCACAGATACGCAGTATTTT	CASSEFPAGGLSTDTQYF
TRBD2	TRBV5-1	TRBJ2-7	.	TGCGCCAGCACCCCCAGCGGGGGTTACTCCTACGAGCAGTACTTC	CASTPSGGYSYEQYF
.	TRBV3-1/TRBV3-2	TRBJ1-2	.	TGTGCCAGCAGCCAAAGAGGAGGGGACGGCTACACCTTC	CASSQRGGDGYTF
.	TRBV29-1	TRBJ2-1	.	TGCAGCGTTGAGGGTACGAATGAGCAGTTCTTC	CSVEGTNEQFF
.	TRBV28	TRBJ1-3	.	TGTGCCAGCAGTGACCCCTCTGGAAACACCATATATTTT	CASSDPSGNTIYF
.	TRBV29-1	TRBJ1-2	.	TGCAGCGTTGAAACGGTGATGAACTATGGCTACACCTTC	CSVETVMNYGYTF
TRBD2	TRBV19	TRBJ2-5	.	TGTGCCAGTAGTTCTCGGACTAGCTGGACCCAGTACTTC	CASSSRTSWTQYF
.	TRBV30	TRBJ1-3	.	TGTGCCTGGAGTTCGGCCTTTGGAAACACCATATATTTT	CAWSSAFGNTIYF
.	TRBV6-5	TRBJ2-7	.	TGTGCCAGCAGCCTAGGGCCCGGGGACGAGCAGTACTTC	CASSLGPGDEQYF
.	TRBV7-7	TRBJ1-3	.	TGTGCTAGCAGCTCTAGTCCCCGGAACACCATATATTTT	CASSSSPRNTIYF
.	TRBV6-5	TRBJ1-2	once	TGTGCCAGCACGAAGGGGCCTGCCTTTGGCTACACCTTC	CASTKGPAFGYTF
.	TRBV5-5	TRBJ2-1	once	TGTGCCAGCAGCTTGTGGCGAAATGAGCAGTTCTTC	CASSLWRNEQFF
.	TRBV9	TRBJ1-2	.	TGTGCCAGCAGCGTAAACACAGTCGCGGACTATGGCTACACCTTC	CASSVNTVADYGYTF
.	TRBV6-4	TRBJ1-5	.	TGTGCCAGCAGTGACTCTCGGGGTTTCAAGCAGCCCCAGCATTTT	CASSDSRGFKQPQHF
TRBD1	TRBV27	TRBJ1-5	.	TGTGCCAGCGGGACAGCAGGTCAGCCCCAGCATTTT	CASGTAGQPQHF
TRBD1	TRBV10-3	TRBJ1-2	.	TGTGCCATCAGGGAGACAGGGCGCAACTATGGCTACACCTTC	CAIRETGRNYGYTF
TRBD1	TRBV27	TRBJ1-2	.	TGTGCCAGCAGTCAAAATCCGGGACAGGATAACTATGGCTACACCTTC	CASSQNPGQDNYGYTF
TRBD1	TRBV5-1	TRBJ1-2	.	TGCGCCAGCAGCTTGGGAGACAGGGGTCGAGGCTACACCTTC	CASSLGDRGRGYTF
.	TRBV19	TRBJ1-1	.	TGTGCCAGTAGTATAGTTCTGTTGAACACTGAAGCTTTCTTT	CASSIVLLNTEAFF
TRBD1	TRBV6-5	TRBJ2-2	.	TGTGCCATTGACAGGGTAGGGACCGGGGAGCTGTTTTTT	CAIDRVGTGELFF
.	TRBV29-1	TRBJ1-1	once	TGCAGCGTTGACGGGACGGAAGCTTTCTTT	CSVDGTEAFF
TRBD2	TRBV7-2	TRBJ2-7	.	TGTGCCAGCAGCTTGGCAAGCGGGGGGGCCTACGAGCAGTACTTC	CASSLASGGAYEQYF
TRBD1	TRBV12-3/TRBV12-4	TRBJ1-6	.	TGTGCCAGCAGATCGATACAGGGGGCGACCCTCCACTTT	CASRSIQGATLHF
.	TRBV30	TRBJ2-6	.	TGTGCCTGGAGTGTAGCCGGGGCCAACGTCCTGACTTTC	CAWSVAGANVLTF
.	TRBV21-1	TRBJ1-4	few	TGTGCCAGCAGCAAAAATAGGGGCCACGATGAAAAACTGTTTTTT	CASSKNRGHDEKLFF
TRBD1	TRBV19	TRBJ2-7	once	TGTGCCAGTAGTACCCGACGGACAGGGGCCTCCTACGAGCAGTACTTC	CASSTRRTGASYEQYF
.	TRBV29-1	TRBJ1-2	many	TGCAGCGTTGAGGGCAGTACCGCTAACTATGGCTACACCTTC	CSVEGSTANYGYTF
.	TRBV5-6	TRBJ2-5	.	TGTGCCAGCAGCTTGGGAAGTTCGGAAGAGACCCAGTACTTC	CASSLGSSEETQYF
.	TRBV7-8	TRBJ1-3	.	TGTGCCAGCAGCAATCGGATCGGGGACTCTGGAAACACCATATATTTT	CASSNRIGDSGNTIYF
.	TRBV4-1	TRBJ2-5	.	TGCGCCAGCAGCCAATCCGGAGGGACGGGGAGCAGGGAGACCCAGTACTTC	CASSQSGGTGSRETQYF
TRBD2	TRBV4-1	TRBJ2-5	.	TGCGCCAGCAGCCAGAGGACTAGCGGGGGGGCAGGGGGAGAGACCCAGTACTTC	CASSQRTSGGAGGETQYF
TRBD1	TRBV9	TRBJ1-2	.	TGTGCCAGCAGATATCCCGGGACAGGGGACGACTATGGCTACACCTTC	CASRYPGTGDDYGYTF
TRBD2	TRBV24-1	TRBJ2-1	.	TGTGCCACCAGTGATAAGCGGGGGGGCAGGATTTACAATGAGCAGTTCTTC	CATSDKRGGRIYNEQFF
TRBD1	TRBV5-1	TRBJ1-2	.	TGCGCCAGCAGCTTGGACAGGGGGCTCAACTATGGCTACACCTTC	CASSLDRGLNYGYTF
.	TRBV5-1	TRBJ1-2	.	TGCGCCAGCAGCTTGGACAGCCGGAACTATGGCTACACCTTC	CASSLDSRNYGYTF
.	TRBV9	TRBJ2-2	.	TGTGCCAGCAGCCCTAGTAGCTGGGAGCTGTTTTTT	CASSPSSWELFF
.	TRBV5-6	TRBJ1-1	few	TGTGCCAGCAGCTCCAACGGGAGGGACACTGAAGCTTTCTTT	CASSSNGRDTEAFF
TRBD2	TRBV6-1	TRBJ2-3	.	TGTGCCAGCAGTGGGGGGAGACTAGCACTCACAGATACGCAGTATTTT	CASSGGRLALTDTQYF
.	TRBV2	TRBJ1-1	.	TGTGCCAGCAGTGCCGAGGTCACTGAAGCTTTCTTT	CASSAEVTEAFF
.	TRBV7-3	TRBJ2-2	.	TGTGCCAGCAGCTTAATGAGCACCGGGGAGCTGTTTTTT	CASSLMSTGELFF
.	TRBV10-3	TRBJ1-6	.	TGTGCCACGAAGTCCGGGGTAGAATATTCACCCCTCCACTTT	CATKSGVEYSPLHF
TRBD1	TRBV25-1	TRBJ2-1	.	TGTGCCAGCGTCCCTTGGGCGACAGGGACCCTCGAGCAGTTCTTC	CASVPWATGTLEQFF
TRBD2	TRBV11-2	TRBJ2-5	.	TGTGCCAGCAGCTTAGATCCCAGGGGACTAGCGGGAAGGGGGGAGACCCAGTACTTC	CASSLDPRGLAGRGETQYF